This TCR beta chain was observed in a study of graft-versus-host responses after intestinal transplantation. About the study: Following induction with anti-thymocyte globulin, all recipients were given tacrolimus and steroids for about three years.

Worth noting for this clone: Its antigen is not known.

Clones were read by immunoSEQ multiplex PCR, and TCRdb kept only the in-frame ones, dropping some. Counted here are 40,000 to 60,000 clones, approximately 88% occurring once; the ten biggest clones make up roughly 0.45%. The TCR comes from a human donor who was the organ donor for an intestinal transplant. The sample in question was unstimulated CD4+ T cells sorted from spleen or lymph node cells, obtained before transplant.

CDR3: CASSLAGAAGELFF. DNA for the CDR3: TGTGCCAGCAGCTTAGCGGGGGCGGCCGGGGAGCTGTTTTTT. V and J are TRBV7-6 and TRBJ2-2; a possible D gene is TRBD1 (6 bases). This CDR3 region has 14 residues. Germline V lookup: CDR1 SGHVS, CDR2 FNYEAQ. V shed 0 bases and J shed 6 bases, with 8 bases lying between them.